Described below is a single T cell receptor beta chain sequence and its context. This sample is part of a study of T cell changes during pregnancy in multiple sclerosis. Trimming cost V 0 bases and J 11 bases, with 8 bases left between them. The CDR3 totals 13 residues. Germline V gene data show CDR1 as SGHTA and CDR2 as FQGTGA. The table came from immunoSEQ multiplex PCR; TCRdb's copy has only in-frame clones and leaves some out. The repertoire has tens of thousands of clones, more than 85% of them found once; the top ten carry under 4%. Source: CD4+ T cells from peripheral blood mononuclear cells, taken in the first trimester of pregnancy. The V call is TRBV7-3, the J call TRBJ1-6; D remains ambiguous. This sequence originates from a female donor in good health, enrolled as a control in a pregnancy study. The CDR3 DNA is TGTGCCAGCAGCTTAACGCCTGCGGCACCCCTCCACTTT. Translated: CASSLTPAAPLHF.